This TCR beta chain was recovered during a study of molecular identifiers for immune sequencing clone quantification. TCRdb re-analysed the PCR reads in MiXCR, keeping a single row per CDR3 protein. The sample includes over 600,000 distinct CDR3 sequences, nearly 20% of them seen just once. Sorted cells numbering about 19,000 to 1,000,000, with 10%, 30% or 50% RNA, yielded the naive CD8 libraries. Germline V gene sequence: CDR1 SGHRS, CDR2 YFSETQ. This CDR3 is 13 amino acids long. Trimming took off 5 bases at V and 7 bases at J, with 16 bases between the two ends. This clonotype was counted many times.

The origin of this receptor is a human donor in good health. Some libraries in this study had Jurkat cell RNA spiked in. The specimen sequenced was naive CD8+ T cells from blood, with Jurkat cell RNA spiked in. Specified subset: FACS-sorted CD8+CD4-CCR7+CD45RA+ naive T cells. J is TRBJ2-7 and V is TRBV5-1; weak D call: TRBD1 (6 bases). The CDR3 DNA reads TGCGCCAGCAGTTATACAGGGAATGGGGAGCAGTACTTC. This gives the protein CASSYTGNGEQYF.